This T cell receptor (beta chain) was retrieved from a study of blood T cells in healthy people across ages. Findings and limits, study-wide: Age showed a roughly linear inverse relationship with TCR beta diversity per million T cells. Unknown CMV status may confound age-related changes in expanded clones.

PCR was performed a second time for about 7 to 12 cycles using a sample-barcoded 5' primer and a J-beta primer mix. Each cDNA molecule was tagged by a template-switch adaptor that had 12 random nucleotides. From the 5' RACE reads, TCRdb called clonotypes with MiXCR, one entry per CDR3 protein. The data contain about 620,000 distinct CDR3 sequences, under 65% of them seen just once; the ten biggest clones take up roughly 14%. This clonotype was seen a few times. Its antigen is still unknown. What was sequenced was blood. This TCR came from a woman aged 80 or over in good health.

The CDR3 loop reads CSARGQGAKVVYNSPLHF. CDR3 nucleotide sequence: TGCAGTGCTAGAGGGCAGGGGGCGAAAGTTGTTTATAATTCACCCCTCCACTTT. The gene calls are TRBV20-1 and TRBJ1-6, with 8 nucleotides matching TRBD1. The CDR3 is 18 residues long. With 1 base clipped from V and 4 bases from J, the junction kept 12 bases outside the gene matches. Germline V lookup: CDR1 DFQATT, CDR2 SNEGSKA (reference sequence).